One sample yielded the 13 T cell receptor beta chains listed below, sequenced in a study of blood T cell repertoires in COVID-19. The protocol was immunoSEQ multiplex PCR, while the TCRdb copy is restricted to in-frame clones and leaves out a portion. The sample holds 200,000 or so clones; around 86% are singletons and the top ten take around 6%. The specimen was peripheral blood. The receptors derive from a man in his 60s who had recovered from COVID-19.

The rearrangement joins TRBV5-5 to TRBJ1-5, with D unresolved. V gave up 0 bases and J gave up 5 bases, with 3 bases separating them. CDR3 length: 12 residues. Germline V CDR1 and CDR2: SGHKS, YYEKEE (reference sequence). CDR3 in amino acids: CASSLGDQPQHF. CDR3 sequence (DNA): TGTGCCAGCAGCTTGGGAGATCAGCCCCAGCATTTT.

The chain links TRBV19 to TRBJ1-1; D is possibly TRBD1 (5 bases). V was cut by 6 bases and J by 6 bases, with 11 bases left in between. CDR1 is LNHDA and CDR2 is SQIVND in the germline V gene (reference sequence). There are 12 residues in the CDR3. CDR3 sequence (DNA): TGTGCCAGTAGGAACAGGTGGGCTGAAGCTTTCTTT. It specifies CASRNRWAEAFF.

This clone was detected a few times. V and J are TRBV25-1 and TRBJ1-2, with D perhaps TRBD1 (5 bases). CDR3 size: 14 residues. Germline CDR1 reads MGHDK; CDR2 reads SYGVNS. With 2 bases removed from V and 3 bases from J, the gap between germline ends came to 10 bases. The CDR3 here is CASSEVDSYYGYTF. The DNA of the CDR3 is TGTGCCAGCAGTGAAGTTGACAGCTACTATGGCTACACCTTC.

The gene calls are TRBV4-1 and TRBJ2-7; D may be TRBD2 (6 bases). Germline-derived CDR1 and CDR2 are MGHRA and YSYEKL. This CDR3 is built from 15 residues. V was clipped by 3 bases and J by 3 bases, with 15 bases between them. DNA for the CDR3: TGCGCCAGCAGCCAGGTCGAGGGAGGAAGCTACGAGCAGTACTTC. Translating it yields CASSQVEGGSYEQYF.

This sequence joins TRBV3-1 (or the pseudogene TRBV3-2) and TRBJ2-7, with 8 bases fitting TRBD2. Germline V gene data show CDR1 as LGHDT and CDR2 as YNNKEL (reference sequence). The CDR3 is made up of 17 amino acids. The ends lost 4 bases at V and 0 bases at J; junction bases unmatched: 11. CDR3 nucleotide sequence: TGTGCCAGCAGCCGCAGTGGGGCGGGGGGTCTCTCCTACGAGCAGTACTTC. It codes for CASSRSGAGGLSYEQYF.

V is TRBV5-1 and J is TRBJ1-3; D gene ambiguous. Between the trimmed V and J ends, which lost 5 bases and 0 bases, there was a span of 12 bases. The CDR3 covers 15 residues. Germline V gene data show CDR1 as SGHRS and CDR2 as YFSETQ. CDR3 residues: CASRLDGSSGNTIYF. The CDR3 bases are TGCGCCAGCAGACTAGACGGGAGCTCTGGAAACACCATATATTTT.

This clone has more than one count but fewer than ten. The chain uses TRBV5-4 and TRBJ2-2; D remains unclear. The length of the CDR3 is 15 residues. V dropped 1 base and J dropped 2 bases, with 9 bases sitting between them. CDR1 is SGHNT and CDR2 is YYREEE in the germline V gene (reference sequence). The CDR3 loop reads CASSLYAVNTGELFF. CDR3 DNA: TGTGCCAGCAGCTTGTACGCGGTAAACACCGGGGAGCTGTTTTTT.

The CDR3: CASSSLGGPVTGELFF. The CDR3 DNA follows: TGTGCCAGCAGCTCTCTAGGCGGCCCGGTCACCGGGGAGCTGTTTTTT. The chain has TRBV7-3 and TRBJ2-2; D is unclear. Looked up from germline, CDR1 is SGHTA and CDR2 is FQGTGA. Trimming cost V 4 bases and J 4 bases, with 16 bases left between them. This CDR3 spans 16 amino acids.

This clone has a handful of counts. The V and J genes are TRBV19 and TRBJ1-1; a possible D gene is TRBD1 (6 bases). Germline CDR1 LNHDA, CDR2 SQIVND (reference sequence). Trimming took 4 bases from V and 4 from J, leaving 13 bases between them. This CDR3 has 14 residues. The CDR3 coding sequence is TGTGCCAGTAGTAACCCGGGACACTCCACTGAAGCTTTCTTT. It translates to CASSNPGHSTEAFF.

The chain couples TRBV19 to TRBJ1-1; TRBD1 matches at 8 bases. The CDR3 length is 15 residues. CDR1 is LNHDA and CDR2 is SQIVND in the germline V gene (reference sequence). V gave up 5 bases and J gave up 5 bases; unmatched junction bases: 10. The chain's CDR3 is CASSAQGAGKTEAFF. In nucleotides, the CDR3 is TGTGCCAGTAGTGCTCAGGGGGCCGGCAAGACTGAAGCTTTCTTT. Using reference TRBV19 and TRBJ1-1 for the parts outside the CDR3, the full variable domain is DGGITQSPKYLFRKEGQNVTLSCEQNLNHDAMYWYRQDPGQGLRLIYYSQIVNDFQKGDIAEGYSVSREKKESFPLTVTSAQKNPTAFYLCASSAQGAGKTEAFFGQGTRLTVV.

The chain employs TRBV19 and TRBJ2-7; 8 bases map to TRBD1. The V gene's germline CDR1 is LNHDA and CDR2 SQIVND (reference sequence). V was clipped by 4 bases and J by 5 bases; unmatched bases: 4. This CDR3 region has 13 residues. CDR3 sequence (DNA): TGTGCCAGTAGTAAGACAGGGGTCCACGAGCAGTACTTC. It yields the protein CASSKTGVHEQYF.

Worth noting for this clone: Other DNA sequences from this sample encode an identical CDR3 as well. V is TRBV5-4 and J is TRBJ1-2; TRBD1 agrees at 8 bases. With 3 bases clipped from V and 4 bases from J, the junction kept 2 bases outside the gene matches. CDR1 and CDR2 from the germline V gene are SGHNT and YYREEE (reference sequence). The CDR3 has 13 amino acids. CDR3 DNA: TGTGCCAGCAGCTCTGGACAGGGCTATGGCTACACCTTC. Translated, it gives CASSSGQGYGYTF.

This clone was observed a single time. The V call is TRBV5-1, the J call TRBJ2-5; a possible D gene is TRBD1 (6 bases). Between the trimmed V and J ends, which lost 7 bases and 4 bases, there was a span of 20 bases. The CDR3 runs to 15 residues. The germline V gene encodes CDR1 SGHRS and CDR2 YFSETQ. The CDR3 DNA reads as TGCGCCAGCTCCTCGGTCAGGGGATTCGGAGAGACCCAGTACTTC. This gives the protein CASSSVRGFGETQYF.